This entry lists 9 T cell receptor beta chains sequenced from one sample in a study of T-cell reconstitution after alpha-beta-depleted transplantation in children (dated by TCRdb to 2016 to 2018). The sample's treatment or condition label, in plain terms: allogeneic hematopoietic cell transplantation with graft depleted of TCRalphabeta T cells and CD19 B cells. Library generation was performed with PCR. The sequencer listed for this sample is Illumina HiSeq 2500. TCR library preparation used molecular barcoding, with unique molecular identifiers applied to normalize quantification of the TCRbeta repertoire. The public sequencing data were trimmed at Q25 with fastp and processed into clonotypes with MiXCR by TCRdb, which kept only in-frame beta chains. Entries that share a CDR3 protein sequence are merged under the most common genes and DNA. For this sample there are around 300,000 distinct CDR3 sequences; 9.5% to 13% appear just once. The ten top clones hold 23% of the sample.

The material was peripheral blood, obtained 180 days after TCRalphabeta/CD19-depleted stem cell transplant. These TCRs come from a male patient aged 2 to 10 who had a stem cell transplant for chronic granulomatous disease, so the T cells may come from the graft donor.

This clonotype was picked up many times. The chain employs TRBV28 and TRBJ2-1; no firm D call. There are 14 residues in the CDR3. The germline gives CDR1 MDHEN, CDR2 SYDVKM. Trimming left V 7 bases short and J 5 bases short, with 15 bases between. CDR3 nucleotides: TGTGCCAGCATGGGCCCTCAACCTGACAATGAGCAGTTCTTC. Residues: CASMGPQPDNEQFF.

V and J are TRBV25-1 and TRBJ1-1, with D uncertain. Trimming stripped 3 bases from V and 8 bases from J, with 10 bases between. Germline loops: CDR1 MGHDK, CDR2 SYGVNS. The CDR3 is 12 residues long. Here the CDR3 reads CASSEVGSEAFF. The CDR3 region has the DNA TGTGCCAGCAGTGAGGTGGGCAGCGAAGCTTTCTTT.

This chain joins TRBV12-3 or TRBV12-4 and TRBJ2-5; 8 bases line up with TRBD2. V lost 5 bases to trimming and J lost 4 bases; unmatched junction nucleotides: 15. The CDR3 is made up of 17 amino acids. In DNA, the CDR3 is TGTGCCAGCAGTCCCGAGTTTATTTCGCGGGAGGCAGAGACCCAGTACTTC. Translated, it gives CASSPEFISREAETQYF.

As for this clonotype: This may be a read error: a much more frequent sequence differs by one nucleotide. The chain joins TRBV11-2 to TRBJ2-1; 8 nucleotides match TRBD2. Germline values: CDR1 SGHAT, CDR2 FQNNGV. The CDR3 spans 19 residues. After removal of 1 base from V and 5 bases from J, the junction contained 16 bases not matched to a gene. CDR3 sequence: CASSLVGLAGTANNNEQFF. The DNA for the CDR3 is TGTGCCAGCAGCTTAGTAGGCCTAGCGGGTACCGCTAACAACAATGAGCAGTTCTTC.

This clonotype was counted at least ten times. The chain uses TRBV7-9 and TRBJ2-1, with D uncertain. The CDR3 totals 12 residues. CDR1 and CDR2 from the germline V gene are SEHNR and FQNEAQ (reference sequence). The ends were cut back, 3 bases at V and 8 bases at J, with 8 bases in the middle. The CDR3 DNA follows: TGTGCCAGCAGCTTGTTACGCGATGAGCAGTTCTTC. This translates into CASSLLRDEQFF.

This clonotype was counted many times. V is TRBV6-1 and J is TRBJ2-5; weak D call: TRBD1 (6 bases). There are 15 residues in the CDR3. Germline values: CDR1 MNHNS, CDR2 SASEGT. Trimming cost V 5 bases and J 3 bases, with 16 bases left between them. CDR3 residues: CASSPLRGTEETQYF. DNA of the CDR3: TGTGCCAGCAGTCCTTTGAGGGGGACCGAAGAGACCCAGTACTTC.

In its sample, this clonotype was seen many times. Written as DNA, the CDR3 is TGTGCCAGCAGCTTAAGTCCCGGGAGAGAGACCCAGTACTTC. It specifies CASSLSPGRETQYF. The chain uses TRBV7-3 and TRBJ2-5; tentative D call: TRBD2 (6 bases). There are 14 residues in the CDR3. V was cut by 1 base and J by 4 bases, with 10 bases left in between. Germline-derived CDR1 and CDR2 are SGHTA and FQGTGA.

At least ten counts were recorded for this clonotype. CDR3 in amino acids: CSARAETEAFF. DNA for the CDR3: TGCAGTGCTAGGGCAGAGACTGAAGCTTTCTTT. The chain is built from TRBV20-1 and TRBJ1-1; D remains unclear. The germline V gene has CDR1 DFQATT and CDR2 SNEGSKA (reference sequence). CDR3 length equals 11 residues. V lost 3 bases to trimming and J lost 5 bases, with 7 bases between them.

This clonotype was seen ten or more times. The rearrangement links TRBV6-1 to TRBJ2-2; D gene unclear. This CDR3 region has 13 residues. The V and J ends lost 11 bases and 4 bases respectively, with 14 bases between them. From germline, CDR1 is MNHNS and CDR2 SASEGT. The CDR3: CASYRVFTGELFF. The CDR3 DNA reads TGTGCCTCCTACCGCGTATTCACCGGGGAGCTGTTTTTT.